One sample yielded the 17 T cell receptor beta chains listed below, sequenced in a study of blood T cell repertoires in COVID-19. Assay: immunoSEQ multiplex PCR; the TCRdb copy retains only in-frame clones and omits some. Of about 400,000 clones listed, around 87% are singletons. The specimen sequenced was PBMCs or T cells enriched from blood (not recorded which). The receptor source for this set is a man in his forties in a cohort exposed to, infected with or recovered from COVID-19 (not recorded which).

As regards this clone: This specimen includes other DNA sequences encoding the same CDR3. The CDR3 bases are TGTGCCAGCAGCCAAGTAAACGAGCAGTACTTC. It encodes CASSQVNEQYF. The J gene is TRBJ2-7, the V gene TRBV3-1 (or the pseudogene TRBV3-2); D ambiguous. V shed 1 base and J shed 5 bases, with 3 bases lying between them. CDR3 length equals 11 residues. The germline V gene has CDR1 LGHDT and CDR2 YNNKEL (reference sequence).

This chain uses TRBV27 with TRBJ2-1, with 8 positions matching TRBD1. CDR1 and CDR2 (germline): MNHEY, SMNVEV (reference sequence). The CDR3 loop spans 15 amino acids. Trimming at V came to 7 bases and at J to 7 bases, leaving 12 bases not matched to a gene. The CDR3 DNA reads TGTGCCAGCACACTCCTTGGGGACAGGAGGAATGAGCAGTTCTTC. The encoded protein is CASTLLGDRRNEQFF.

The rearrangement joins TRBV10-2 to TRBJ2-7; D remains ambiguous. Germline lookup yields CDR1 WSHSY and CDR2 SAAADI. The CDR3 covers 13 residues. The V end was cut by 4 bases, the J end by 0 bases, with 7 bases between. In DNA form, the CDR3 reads TGCGCCAGCAGTGTTGACACCTCCTACGAGCAGTACTTC. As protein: CASSVDTSYEQYF.

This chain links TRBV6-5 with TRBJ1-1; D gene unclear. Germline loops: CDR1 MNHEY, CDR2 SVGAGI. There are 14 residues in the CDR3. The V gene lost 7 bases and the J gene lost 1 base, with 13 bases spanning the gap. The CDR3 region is CASIIDGANTEAFF. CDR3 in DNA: TGTGCCAGCATAATCGACGGAGCGAACACTGAAGCTTTCTTT.

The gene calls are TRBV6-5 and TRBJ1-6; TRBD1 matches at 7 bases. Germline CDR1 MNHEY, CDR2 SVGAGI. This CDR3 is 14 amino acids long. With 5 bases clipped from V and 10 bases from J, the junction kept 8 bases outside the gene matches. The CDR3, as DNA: TGTGCCAGCAGTCGCGACAGGGCAAGATCACCCCTCCACTTT. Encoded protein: CASSRDRARSPLHF.

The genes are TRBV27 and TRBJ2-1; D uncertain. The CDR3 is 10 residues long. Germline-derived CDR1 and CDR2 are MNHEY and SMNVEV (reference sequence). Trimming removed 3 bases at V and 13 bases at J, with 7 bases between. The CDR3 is CASSFSPQFF. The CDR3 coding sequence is TGTGCCAGCAGTTTTTCCCCACAGTTCTTC.

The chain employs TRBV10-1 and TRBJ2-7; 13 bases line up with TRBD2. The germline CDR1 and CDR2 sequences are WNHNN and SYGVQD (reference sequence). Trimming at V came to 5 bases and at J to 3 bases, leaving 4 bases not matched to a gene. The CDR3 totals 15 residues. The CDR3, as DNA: TGCGCCAGCAGTTTAGGACTAGCGGGAGTCTACGAGCAGTACTTC. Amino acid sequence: CASSLGLAGVYEQYF.

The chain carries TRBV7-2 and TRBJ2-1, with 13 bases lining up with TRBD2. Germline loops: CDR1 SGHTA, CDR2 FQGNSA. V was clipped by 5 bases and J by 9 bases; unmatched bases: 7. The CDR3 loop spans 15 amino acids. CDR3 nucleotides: TGTGCCAGCAGCGACCGACTAGCGGGAGGATTTGAGCAGTTCTTC. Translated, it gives CASSDRLAGGFEQFF.

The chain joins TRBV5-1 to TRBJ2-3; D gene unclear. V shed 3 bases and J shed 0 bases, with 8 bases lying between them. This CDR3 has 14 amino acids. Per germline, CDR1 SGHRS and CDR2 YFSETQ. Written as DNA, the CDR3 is TGCGCCAGCAGCTACAGAGCTAGCACAGATACGCAGTATTTT. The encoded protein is CASSYRASTDTQYF. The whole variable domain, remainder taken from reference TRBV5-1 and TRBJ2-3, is KAGVTQTPRYLIKTRGQQVTLSCSPISGHRSVSWYQQTPGQGLQFLFEYFSETQRNKGNFPGRFSGRQFSNSRSEMNVSTLELGDSALYLCASSYRASTDTQYFGPGTRLTVL.

The CDR3: CASSLSGTGNYGYTF. In DNA, the CDR3 is TGTGCCAGCAGCCTTTCCGGGACAGGGAACTATGGCTACACCTTC. This chain links TRBV5-8 with TRBJ1-2; 9 bases are a match to TRBD1. This CDR3 comprises 15 residues. In germline, CDR1 is SGHTS, CDR2 YDEGEE. With 4 bases clipped from V and 2 bases from J, the junction kept 6 bases outside the gene matches.

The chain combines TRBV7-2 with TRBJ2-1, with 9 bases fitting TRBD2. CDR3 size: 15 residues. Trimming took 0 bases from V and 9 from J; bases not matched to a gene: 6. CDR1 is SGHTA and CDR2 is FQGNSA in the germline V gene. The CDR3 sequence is CASSLALGTSSEQFF. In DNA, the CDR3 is TGTGCCAGCAGCTTAGCGCTCGGGACTAGCAGTGAGCAGTTCTTC.

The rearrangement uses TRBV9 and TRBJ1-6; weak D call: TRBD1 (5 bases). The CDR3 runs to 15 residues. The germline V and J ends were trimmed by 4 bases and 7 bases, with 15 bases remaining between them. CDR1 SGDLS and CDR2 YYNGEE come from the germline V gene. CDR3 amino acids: CASSKEEGPNSPLHF. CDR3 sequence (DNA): TGTGCCAGCAGCAAAGAGGAGGGGCCGAATTCACCCCTCCACTTT.

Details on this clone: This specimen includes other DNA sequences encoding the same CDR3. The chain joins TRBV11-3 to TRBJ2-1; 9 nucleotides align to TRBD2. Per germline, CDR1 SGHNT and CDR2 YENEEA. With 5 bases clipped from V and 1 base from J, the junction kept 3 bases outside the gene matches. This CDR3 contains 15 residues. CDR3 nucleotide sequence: TGTGCCAGCAGCGTTAGCGGGAGTTCCTACAATGAGCAGTTCTTC. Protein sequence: CASSVSGSSYNEQFF.

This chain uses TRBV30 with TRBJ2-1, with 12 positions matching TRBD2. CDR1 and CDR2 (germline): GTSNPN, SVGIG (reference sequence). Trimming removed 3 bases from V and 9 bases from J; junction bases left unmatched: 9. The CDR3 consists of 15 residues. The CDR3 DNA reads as TGTGCCTGGAGGCCGGGACTAGCGGGCGGGGGTGAGCAGTTCTTC. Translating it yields CAWRPGLAGGGEQFF.

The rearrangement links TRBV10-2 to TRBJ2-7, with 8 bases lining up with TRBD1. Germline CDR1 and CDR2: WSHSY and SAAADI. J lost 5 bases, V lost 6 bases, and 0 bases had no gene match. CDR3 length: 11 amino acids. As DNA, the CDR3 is TGCGCCAGCAGGACAGGGGACGAGCAGTACTTC. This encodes CASRTGDEQYF.

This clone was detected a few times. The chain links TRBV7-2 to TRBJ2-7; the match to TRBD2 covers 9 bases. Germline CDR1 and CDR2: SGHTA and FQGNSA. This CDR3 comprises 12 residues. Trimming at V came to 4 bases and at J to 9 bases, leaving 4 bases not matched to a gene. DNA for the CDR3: TGTGCCAGCAGCTGGGGACTAGCAACGCAGTACTTC. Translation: CASSWGLATQYF.

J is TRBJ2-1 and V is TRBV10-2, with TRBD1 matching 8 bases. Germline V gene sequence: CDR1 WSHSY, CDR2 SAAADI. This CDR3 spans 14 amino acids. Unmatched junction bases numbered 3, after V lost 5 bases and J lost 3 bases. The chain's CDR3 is CASSSGGIYNEQFF. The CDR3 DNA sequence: TGCGCCAGCAGTTCAGGGGGCATCTACAATGAGCAGTTCTTC.